The 17 T cell receptor beta chains listed next were all sequenced from one sample in a study of shared clonotypes between healthy human individuals. TCRdb's table, derived via immunoSEQ multiplex PCR, lists solely in-frame clones and lacks some. The table includes 490,000 or so clones, 70% to 80% detected once. The sample taken for sequencing was PBMCs. Source of these receptors: a woman aged 40 to 50 in good health. Some clones in this sample may be carry-over from other donors' samples.

This clone was observed a handful of times. CDR3 coding DNA: TGTGCCAGTAGTATAACAGGGGACATACGTGAAGCTTTCTTT. It encodes CASSITGDIREAFF. The J gene is TRBJ1-1, the V gene TRBV19; 7 bases are shared with TRBD1. CDR3 size: 14 residues. With V trimmed by 2 bases and J by 7 bases, 7 bases remained unmatched. The germline V gene encodes CDR1 LNHDA and CDR2 SQIVND (reference sequence).

This clone came up once. The chain links TRBV9 to TRBJ1-1; TRBD1 matches at 7 bases. The CDR3 runs 14 residues. Per germline, CDR1 SGDLS and CDR2 YYNGEE. V lost 4 bases, J lost 1 base, and 4 bases stayed unmatched. The CDR3 loop reads CASSQTGANTEAFF. CDR3 nucleotide sequence: TGTGCCAGCAGCCAAACAGGGGCGAACACTGAAGCTTTCTTT.

The chain recombines TRBV5-4 with TRBJ2-2; no clear D. The CDR3 is made up of 14 amino acids. Trimming cost V 4 bases and J 3 bases, with 10 bases left between them. Germline CDR1 and CDR2: SGHNT and YYREEE (reference sequence). The CDR3 DNA sequence: TGTGCCAGCAGCCCTTCGAGCCACACCGGGGAGCTGTTTTTT. This translates into CASSPSSHTGELFF.

This clone was counted ten times or more. This chain connects TRBV10-3 to TRBJ2-6; 7 nucleotides match TRBD1. The germline V gene encodes CDR1 ENHRY and CDR2 SYGVKD. This CDR3 comprises 15 residues. Losses at the gene ends were 4 bases for V and 4 bases for J; bases not matched to a gene: 4. CDR3 protein: CAISVRGPGANVLTF. Here the CDR3 DNA reads TGTGCCATCAGTGTGAGGGGGCCCGGGGCCAACGTCCTGACTTTC.

The J gene is TRBJ2-7, the V gene TRBV7-8; the D call may be TRBD1 or TRBD2 (6 bases each). The ends were cut back, 5 bases at V and 1 base at J, with 15 bases in the middle. CDR1 is SGHVS, CDR2 FQNEAQ, per germline. The CDR3 consists of 15 residues. The CDR3 DNA reads TGTGCCAGCAGCCGAACGGGGGCGGAGTCCTACGAGCAGTACTTC. It translates to CASSRTGAESYEQYF.

The rearrangement joins TRBV7-3 to TRBJ2-6, with 11 bases identical to TRBD1. The CDR3 spans 17 residues. The junction had 5 bases not matched to a gene; V was cut back by 5 bases and J by 2 bases. The germline V gene encodes CDR1 SGHTA and CDR2 FQGTGA. CDR3 amino acids: CASSQRGQGAGANVLTF. Here the CDR3 DNA reads TGTGCCAGCAGCCAGAGGGGACAGGGGGCTGGGGCCAACGTCCTGACTTTC. The full variable domain, rest sourced from reference TRBV7-3 and TRBJ2-6, is GAGVSQTPSNKVTEKGKYVELRCDPISGHTALYWYRQSLGQGPEFLIYFQGTGAADDSGLPNDRFFAVRPEGSVSTLKIQRTERGDSAVYLCASSQRGQGAGANVLTFGAGSRLTVL.

V gene TRBV27 combines with J gene TRBJ2-3; 7 bases are shared with TRBD2. The V segment lost 6 bases and the J segment 2 bases; nucleotides outside the gene matches: 8. The CDR3 loop spans 15 amino acids. The germline CDR1 and CDR2 sequences are MNHEY and SMNVEV (reference sequence). CDR3 protein: CASSMGLQVTDTQYF. DNA for the CDR3: TGTGCCAGCAGCATGGGACTACAGGTCACAGATACGCAGTATTTT.

The CDR3 region is CASSLTDSLGEQFF. CDR3 nucleotide sequence: TGTGCCAGCAGCCTAACCGATAGCCTGGGTGAGCAGTTCTTC. V and J are TRBV5-5 and TRBJ2-1; D uncertain. This CDR3 region has 14 residues. V was pared by 4 bases and J by 9 bases, with 17 bases between. Looked up from germline, CDR1 is SGHKS and CDR2 is YYEKEE (reference sequence).

This clone was detected only once. The gene calls are TRBV9 and TRBJ2-2; no reliable D call. This CDR3 is built from 17 residues. Between the trimmed V and J ends, which lost 4 bases and 8 bases, there was a span of 24 bases. The germline CDR1 and CDR2 sequences are SGDLS and YYNGEE. CDR3 amino acids: CASSFDIRLGTLGELFF. The CDR3, as DNA: TGTGCCAGCAGCTTCGACATCAGGCTAGGTACCCTGGGGGAGCTGTTTTTT.

This clone was seen a single time. V gene TRBV30 combines with J gene TRBJ1-4, with unresolved D. The V gene lost 3 bases and the J gene lost 1 base, with 9 bases spanning the gap. The germline gives CDR1 GTSNPN, CDR2 SVGIG (reference sequence). The CDR3 spans 14 residues. DNA of the CDR3: TGTGCCTGGAGGAGAAGCGGAACTAATGAAAAACTGTTTTTT. It codes for CAWRRSGTNEKLFF. Full variable domain (outside the CDR3, taken from reference TRBV30 and TRBJ1-4): SQTIHQWPATLVQPVGSPLSLECTVEGTSNPNLYWYRQAAGRGLQLLFYSVGIGQISSEVPQNLSASRPQDRQFILSSKKLLLSDSGFYLCAWRRSGTNEKLFFGSGTQLSVL.

On this clone itself: A much larger clone lies one base from this, so it may be a read error. This sample includes further DNA sequences coding for the same CDR3. The J gene is TRBJ2-2, the V gene TRBV7-2; TRBD2 agrees at 12 bases. Germline V gives CDR1 SGHTA, CDR2 FQGNSA. The CDR3 is 18 amino acids. CDR3 sequence: CASSLALAGGRGTGELFF. The DNA for the CDR3 is TGTGCCAGCAGCTTAGCCCTAGCGGGAGGGAGGGGCACCGGGGAGTTGTTTTTT.

At least ten counts were recorded for this clone. The chain uses TRBV5-1 and TRBJ1-1; 7 bases agree with TRBD1. V lost 7 bases, J lost 5 bases, and 11 bases stayed unmatched. The CDR3 contains 14 residues. From germline, CDR1 is SGHRS and CDR2 YFSETQ. The chain's CDR3 is CASLSEGARTEAFF. CDR3 DNA sequence: TGCGCCAGCCTGTCGGAGGGGGCAAGGACTGAAGCTTTCTTT.

A note on this clone: This CDR3 is also generated by other DNA sequences in the sample. The chain links TRBV7-9 to TRBJ1-4; 8 bases are a match to TRBD1. J lost 4 bases, V lost 5 bases, and 3 bases had no gene match. This CDR3 has 14 residues. Looked up from germline, CDR1 is SEHNR and CDR2 is FQNEAQ (reference sequence). CDR3: CASSPGQGNEKLFF. The DNA for the CDR3 is TGTGCCAGCAGCCCTGGACAGGGTAATGAAAAACTGTTTTTT.

The chain links TRBV6-5 to TRBJ2-7, with 11 bases lining up with TRBD1. The CDR3 covers 14 residues. Germline assignment: CDR1 MNHEY and CDR2 SVGAGI. Trimming cost V 4 bases and J 5 bases; bases outside gene matches: 4. DNA of the CDR3: TGTGCCAGCAGTTCAGGGACAGGGGGAAACGAGCAGTACTTC. Translated: CASSSGTGGNEQYF.

The gene calls are TRBV7-7 and TRBJ2-2; 10 bases map to TRBD2. Germline V gene data show CDR1 as SSHAT and CDR2 as FNYEAQ (reference sequence). The CDR3 spans 13 residues. The CDR3 DNA reads as TGTGCGGCCGCGGGACTAGCGACCGGGGAGCTGTTTTTT. It translates to CAAAGLATGELFF.

This sequence joins TRBV5-5 and TRBJ2-7; 9 nucleotides agree with TRBD2. V was pared by 0 bases and J by 0 bases, with 10 bases of the junction left unmatched. CDR3 length equals 18 residues. Germline V gene sequence: CDR1 SGHKS, CDR2 YYEKEE (reference sequence). This CDR3 is CASSLDRSGRPLSYEQYF. CDR3 bases: TGTGCCAGCAGCTTGGATAGAAGCGGGAGGCCTCTCTCCTACGAGCAGTACTTC. Full variable domain (outside the CDR3, taken from reference TRBV5-5 and TRBJ2-7): DAGVTQSPTHLIKTRGQQVTLRCSPISGHKSVSWYQQVLGQGPQFIFQYYEKEERGRGNFPDRFSARQFPNYSSELNVNALLLGDSALYLCASSLDRSGRPLSYEQYFGPGTRLTVT.

This chain connects TRBV11-2 to TRBJ2-3, with D hard to call. The CDR3 has 13 residues. Trimming took 5 bases from V and 1 from J, leaving 7 bases between them. The germline V gene encodes CDR1 SGHAT and CDR2 FQNNGV. The CDR3 DNA reads as TGTGCCAGCAGCGGCCCGGGCACAGATACGCAGTATTTT. Its protein product is CASSGPGTDTQYF. The full variable domain, its missing parts supplied by reference TRBV11-2 and TRBJ2-3, is EAGVAQSPRYKIIEKRQSVAFWCNPISGHATLYWYQQILGQGPKLLIQFQNNGVVDDSQLPKDRFSAERLKGVDSTLKIQPAKLEDSAVYLCASSGPGTDTQYFGPGTRLTVL.